This T cell receptor beta chain came from a study of identical twins (TCRdb year 2016). Background on the whole study: TCR alpha and beta repertoires from monozygotic twins, unrelated adults of various ages and cord blood were deep-sequenced to test whether fetal clonotypes persist. Replicate twin experiments were performed at different times using different library preparation protocols to rule out contamination. The paper's findings and limits, for the study overall: In monozygotic twins, recombination models systematically underestimated out-of-frame TCR alpha sharing, but the models matched the sharing seen between unrelated individuals. A weaker excess of twin sharing was found in beta out-of-frame sequences because the signal-to-noise ratio was lowered by fewer shared sequences. Compared with coincidental sharing between unrelated individuals, out-of-frame TCR alpha sequences shared between twins had an excess of sequences with low generation probability. Zero-insertion analyses could be partly confounded by invariant T cells such as MAIT and iNKT, although diverse VJ usage argued against such confounding for most clonotypes. Fewer insertions were carried by abundant cord blood beta clonotypes; a weaker similar trend was observed in young adult naive repertoires, while no such trend was observed in memory repertoires. Conclusions relied on cross-sectional statistical analysis, since the same donors could not be followed over many years.

The germline ends are 14 bases apart after V is trimmed by 4 bases and J by 4 bases. Sequences SGHDT (CDR1) and YYEEEE (CDR2) are obtained from the germline V gene. From the cysteine through the phenylalanine, the CDR3 covers 14 amino acids. Only CDR3 DNA remains: 42 bases, in frame from the first base. Of note for this clonotype: Its target antigen remains unknown. Base-call qualities are not available, and no considerably larger clone is one nucleotide away.

The library came from 5' RACE. Sequencing used an Illumina HiSeq 2000. A universal primer binding site was introduced by template switching, and a unique molecular identifier was present in the final cDNA, enabling accurate counting of TCR cDNA molecules. Specific primers in the conserved constant-segment region were used to synthesize first-strand cDNA for TCR alpha and beta chains. To control for contamination, each cDNA library was double barcoded with a SMART-Mk sample barcode plus Illumina barcodes. TruSeq adapter sequences and Illumina sample barcodes were added in two successive PCR steps. TCR alpha and beta cDNA libraries were sequenced on the Illumina HiSeq platform with custom primers. As for the original processing: Raw reads were processed with MiGEC to extract unique molecular identifiers, and MiXCR was used to determine CDR3 positions. For each individual, recombination models were inferred using an EM algorithm with the repgenHMM and IGoR tools. Shared clonotype analysis was performed with the tcR package in R, normalizing sharing by the product of cloneset sizes. To study raw recombination free of thymic and clonal selection effects, out-of-frame nonproductive sequences were analyzed. Starting from the raw public reads, TCRdb applied fastp trimming at Q25, assembled clones with MiXCR and retained in-frame beta chains. Each entry is one CDR3 protein sequence, shown with its most common DNA and genes. The V and J calls and clone size come from TCRdb's table, not from the authors' own analysis. This sample has 500,000 to 600,000 distinct CDR3 sequences in its table, and less than 25% of those were observed once. 0.91% of the sample lies in the top ten.

All donors were healthy Caucasians. Three pairs of female monozygotic twins, all aged about 18 to 30 years, made up the twin cohort. Positive isolation kits from Invitrogen were used to isolate CD4+ and CD8+ T cell populations. The sample was also reused in another study, on T cells expressing NK-cell markers. As described in the second report: Roughly 8 donors provided sorted CD3+CD56+NKG2C+, CD3+CD56+NKG2C- and CD3+CD56-NKG2C+ T-cell subsets, whose TCR beta-chain repertoires were profiled. Of the eight sequenced donors, seven were found to be HCMV-seropositive and one was found to be HCMV-seronegative. To restrict sorting to alphabetaTCR-expressing T cells, an anti-gammadeltaTCR antibody was added in several experiments. In more than five donors, the dominant CD3+CD56+NKG2C+ clonotypes were found to rank among the top 10 CD8+ clonotypes and to make up 1.0-7.0% of CD8+ T cells. Those dominant clonotypes were again the most abundant among CD3+CD56-NKG2C+ cells in a handful of donors, at about 28.3-60.1%. Whether the expanded NKG2C-expressing T cell clones were specific for HCMV antigens remained unclear. The study sequenced eight donors, all healthy volunteers chosen at random: three men and five women. A commercial ELISA kit detecting HCMV-specific IgG in serum was used to determine HCMV serostatus. MIGEC handled demultiplexing of the reads and grouping by UMI, while MiTCR was used to assemble and quantify clonotypes. To exclude erroneous sequences, only TCR cDNA sequences supported by at least two reads were retained. Downstream repertoire analysis used the tcR package, and clonotypes were matched across fractions by CDR3 nucleotide sequence plus V segment. VDJmatch was used to annotate antigen specificity against VDJdb, with one amino acid substitution in CDR3 allowed.

This receptor was identified in a woman aged 18-35 years in good health. This receptor chain uses TRBV5-6 and TRBJ2-5, with the identity of the D gene unclear. Sequenced sample: CD4+ T cells sorted from blood. The CDR3 reads CASSGVESTETQYF. The sequenced DNA is TGTGCCAGCAGCGGGGTCGAGTCCACAGAGACCCAGTACTTC.